The 31 T cell receptor beta chains below all came from one sample that was sequenced in a study of T cell responses to AZD1222 COVID-19 vaccine. Sequencing was performed with immunoSEQ multiplex PCR; in TCRdb, only in-frame clones are kept and a portion is missing. Among just under 55,000 clones listed, roughly nine tenths were seen once. This specimen consisted of peripheral blood, obtained on day 0 of AZD1222 vaccination. The receptors stem from an adult in good health.

This clone has a handful of counts. This chain joins TRBV4-2 and TRBJ2-1; TRBD2 aligns across 7 bases. Germline V gives CDR1 LGHNA, CDR2 YNFKEQ. The trim removed 4 bases at V and 5 bases at J, leaving 11 bases unmatched. CDR3 size: 16 residues. DNA of the CDR3: TGTGCCAGCAGCCCTGGACTAGGGCCCCCCGACAATGAGCAGTTCTTC. Translated: CASSPGLGPPDNEQFF.

This clone has just one count. This chain connects TRBV6-6 to TRBJ2-6; D gene unclear. Germline values: CDR1 MNHNY, CDR2 SVGAGI (reference sequence). Trimming left V 4 bases short and J 3 bases short, with 4 bases between. The CDR3 extends over 13 amino acids. The CDR3 bases are TGTGCCAGCAGTTTTGATGGGGCCAACGTCCTGACTTTC. Amino acids: CASSFDGANVLTF.

The chain employs TRBV19 and TRBJ2-5, with D possibly TRBD2 on 6 matching bases. CDR3 size: 16 residues. V was cut by 1 base and J by 2 bases, with 14 bases left in between. CDR1 LNHDA and CDR2 SQIVND come from the germline V gene (reference sequence). The CDR3 DNA reads as TGTGCCAGTAGTATAGGTTGGGGGAGGTCACAAGAGACCCAGTACTTC. Its protein product is CASSIGWGRSQETQYF.

The CDR3 DNA reads as TGTGCCAGCAGCCCTGGACGGAGCATGAACACTGAAGCTTTCTTT. This translates into CASSPGRSMNTEAFF. V usage is TRBV7-9 and J usage is TRBJ1-1; no clear D. With 5 bases removed from V and 0 bases from J, the gap between germline ends came to 13 bases. Germline CDR1 is SEHNR and CDR2 is FQNEAQ (reference sequence). The CDR3 consists of 15 residues.

This chain joins TRBV7-2 and TRBJ2-5; perhaps D is TRBD1 or TRBD2 (6 bases each). The CDR3 extends over 14 amino acids. V lost 5 bases and J lost 0, with 10 bases in between. Per the germline V gene, CDR1 is SGHTA and CDR2 is FQGNSA. CDR3 sequence reads: CASSKGGYQETQYF. CDR3 in DNA: TGTGCCAGCAGCAAGGGGGGTTACCAAGAGACCCAGTACTTC.

V usage is TRBV3-1 (or the pseudogene TRBV3-2) and J usage is TRBJ2-7; no definite D call. The CDR3 covers 14 residues. CDR1 is LGHDT, CDR2 YNNKEL, per germline (reference sequence). V dropped 1 base and J dropped 2 bases, with 9 bases sitting between them. The CDR3: CASSQVGITYEQYF. CDR3 nucleotide sequence: TGTGCCAGCAGCCAAGTTGGAATTACCTACGAGCAGTACTTC.

V gene TRBV7-9 combines with J gene TRBJ2-7; TRBD1 agrees at 8 bases. The CDR3 has 14 residues. Per the germline V gene, CDR1 is SEHNR and CDR2 is FQNEAQ (reference sequence). V trimming: 7 bases; J trimming: 0 bases; junction bases outside the gene matches: 5. The CDR3 spells CASTSDRASYEQYF. The CDR3 bases are TGTGCCAGCACCTCGGACAGGGCCTCCTACGAGCAGTACTTC.

The V gene is TRBV7-9, the J gene TRBJ1-1; D unresolved. The V gene's germline CDR1 is SEHNR and CDR2 FQNEAQ (reference sequence). This CDR3 has 15 residues. Trimming removed 4 bases from V and 1 base from J, with 13 bases in between. Here the CDR3 reads CASSSRLTPNTEAFF. In nucleotides, the CDR3 is TGTGCCAGCAGCTCCAGACTGACCCCGAACACTGAAGCTTTCTTT.

V usage is TRBV6-2 or TRBV6-3 and J usage is TRBJ1-2; D not certain. V was shortened by 2 bases and J by 0 bases, with 16 bases between the two germline ends. The CDR3 has 17 amino acids. From germline, CDR1 is MNHEY and CDR2 SVGEGT. CDR3 nucleotides: TGTGCCAGCAGTTACCTGTTCAGTCCAACTACTAACTATGGCTACACCTTC. It specifies CASSYLFSPTTNYGYTF.

V usage is TRBV6-1 and J usage is TRBJ2-5; D is ambiguous. The CDR3 is 15 amino acids. V lost 0 bases and J lost 1, with 9 bases in between. Per germline, CDR1 MNHNS and CDR2 SASEGT. CDR3: CASSEAAMGQETQYF. Written as DNA, the CDR3 is TGTGCCAGCAGTGAAGCTGCCATGGGCCAAGAGACCCAGTACTTC.

This chain links TRBV7-2 with TRBJ2-1; D gene unclear. Germline lookup yields CDR1 SGHTA and CDR2 FQGNSA. The V gene lost 6 bases and the J gene lost 0 bases, with 9 bases spanning the gap. CDR3 length: 14 amino acids. Here the CDR3 reads CASRDRSSYNEQFF. Here the CDR3 DNA reads TGTGCCAGCAGGGACCGAAGCTCCTACAATGAGCAGTTCTTC.

V usage is TRBV5-1 and J usage is TRBJ2-7; maybe TRBD2 (5 bases). The germline CDR1 and CDR2 sequences are SGHRS and YFSETQ. V lost 2 bases and J 6 bases, leaving 18 bases between the germline ends. The CDR3 extends over 15 amino acids. The CDR3 coding sequence is TGCGCCAGCAGCTTAGAAGGAGCGGAACCCCCCGAGCAGTACTTC. Its protein is CASSLEGAEPPEQYF. Full variable domain (remainder filled in from reference TRBV5-1 and TRBJ2-7): KAGVTQTPRYLIKTRGQQVTLSCSPISGHRSVSWYQQTPGQGLQFLFEYFSETQRNKGNFPGRFSGRQFSNSRSEMNVSTLELGDSALYLCASSLEGAEPPEQYFGPGTRLTVT.

The chain couples TRBV4-3 to TRBJ2-5, with TRBD2 identical over 7 bases. From germline, CDR1 is LGHNA and CDR2 YSLEER. The CDR3 totals 18 residues. J lost 3 bases, V lost 1 base, and 14 bases had no gene match. DNA for the CDR3: TGCGCCAGCAGCCAAGGCGATTATGGTGGGGGGAGGGAAGAGACCCAGTACTTC. Translated: CASSQGDYGGGREETQYF.

In DNA form, the CDR3 reads TGTGCCAGCAGTGAAGCGCTGGGGGCCCCGGGCTATGGCTACACCTTC. This translates into CASSEALGAPGYGYTF. This chain uses TRBV6-1 with TRBJ1-2, with D possibly being TRBD1 (6 bases). CDR3 length: 16 residues. V was trimmed by 0 bases and J by 4 bases, leaving 15 bases between them. Per germline, CDR1 MNHNS and CDR2 SASEGT.

V gene TRBV25-1 combines with J gene TRBJ1-2, with a tentative D call TRBD1 (6 bases). Germline assignment: CDR1 MGHDK and CDR2 SYGVNS. The CDR3 sequence is 17 residues long. Trimming stripped 2 bases from V and 4 bases from J, with 20 bases between. The CDR3 sequence is CASSEQLTSTGGYGYTF. The CDR3 nucleotides are TGTGCCAGCAGTGAACAGTTGACGTCGACAGGTGGCTATGGCTACACCTTC.

The chain links TRBV5-1 to TRBJ2-1; D is ambiguous. The CDR3 totals 11 residues. V lost 4 bases to trimming and J lost 6 bases, with 5 bases between them. The germline gives CDR1 SGHRS, CDR2 YFSETQ. CDR3 DNA: TGCGCCAGCAGCCTCCGCAATGAGCAGTTCTTC. It encodes CASSLRNEQFF. The whole variable domain, filled in from reference TRBV5-1 and TRBJ2-1, reads KAGVTQTPRYLIKTRGQQVTLSCSPISGHRSVSWYQQTPGQGLQFLFEYFSETQRNKGNFPGRFSGRQFSNSRSEMNVSTLELGDSALYLCASSLRNEQFFGPGTRLTVL.

The rearrangement links TRBV6-5 to TRBJ1-5; 9 bases map to TRBD1. Germline V gene sequence: CDR1 MNHEY, CDR2 SVGAGI. The CDR3 covers 15 residues. V lost 2 bases, J lost 6 bases, and 5 bases stayed unmatched. CDR3 protein: CASSYLDRGGQPQHF. In DNA form, the CDR3 reads TGTGCCAGCAGTTACCTTGACAGGGGGGGTCAGCCCCAGCATTTT.

This clone was seen once. The rearrangement uses TRBV19 and TRBJ2-7, with a possible D match to TRBD1 (5 bases). Looked up from germline, CDR1 is LNHDA and CDR2 is SQIVND (reference sequence). V shed 3 bases and J shed 3 bases, with 9 bases lying between them. This CDR3 comprises 13 residues. CDR3 sequence reads: CASSIVGDYEQYF. DNA for the CDR3: TGTGCCAGTAGTATCGTAGGGGACTACGAGCAGTACTTC.

The chain has TRBV28 and TRBJ2-1, with a possible D match to TRBD1 (5 bases). The CDR3 length is 15 residues. Germline loops: CDR1 MDHEN, CDR2 SYDVKM. With 6 bases removed from V and 11 bases from J, the gap between germline ends came to 23 bases. CDR3 DNA: TGTGCCAGCAGCTCCTACGGACACGGATCGAGAAAGCAGTTCTTC. It yields the protein CASSSYGHGSRKQFF.

In its sample, this clone was seen once. The V call is TRBV4-1, the J call TRBJ1-2; unclear D gene. The V and J ends lost 0 bases and 1 base respectively, with 15 bases between them. This CDR3 contains 17 residues. Germline V lookup: CDR1 MGHRA, CDR2 YSYEKL. CDR3 residues: CASSQDPEPRVNYGYTF. Here the CDR3 DNA reads TGCGCCAGCAGCCAAGACCCAGAGCCCCGCGTTAACTATGGCTACACCTTC.

The chain links TRBV3-1 (or the pseudogene TRBV3-2) to TRBJ1-6, with 7 bases lining up with TRBD1. Germline assignment: CDR1 LGHDT and CDR2 YNNKEL (reference sequence). Losses at the gene ends were 1 base for V and 6 bases for J; bases not matched to a gene: 12. The length of the CDR3 is 18 residues. DNA for the CDR3: TGTGCCAGCAGCCAAGTATCTTTGCGAGGGGGCGCTAATTCACCCCTCCACTTT. Translation gives CASSQVSLRGGANSPLHF.

The chain carries TRBV29-1 and TRBJ2-5; D possibly uses TRBD1 or TRBD2 (5 bases each). V lost 8 bases and J lost 5, with 18 bases in between. The CDR3 is 13 residues long. The V gene's germline CDR1 is SQVTM and CDR2 ANQGSEA. CDR3 bases: TGCAGCACCCGCACCGGGGCTACGGAGACCCAGTACTTC. The encoded protein is CSTRTGATETQYF.

The gene calls are TRBV12-5 and TRBJ1-1; unclear D gene. The CDR3 sequence is 15 residues long. Trimming pared 4 bases from V and 1 base from J, leaving 13 bases between. Germline CDR1 LGHNT, CDR2 FRNRAP. The DNA for the CDR3 is TGTGCTAGTGGTTCAACCCTGAGGGCGAACACTGAAGCTTTCTTT. Amino acids: CASGSTLRANTEAFF.

The CDR3 loop reads CASIGVNTEAFF. As DNA, the CDR3 is TGTGCCAGCATAGGGGTGAACACTGAAGCTTTCTTT. This sequence joins TRBV6-5 and TRBJ1-1; a weak D match, TRBD1 (5 bases). V was trimmed by 7 bases and J by 0 bases, leaving 6 bases between them. The CDR3 is 12 amino acids. CDR1 is MNHEY, CDR2 SVGAGI, per germline.

The CDR3 region has the DNA TGTGCCAGCTCACCACCCGGCCGGGGGCGAGGCTCCTACAATGAGCAGTTCTTC. This codes for CASSPPGRGRGSYNEQFF. J is TRBJ2-1 and V is TRBV18; D tentatively fits TRBD1 or TRBD2 (6 bases each). The CDR3 is made up of 18 amino acids. V was cut by 0 bases and J by 0 bases, with 15 bases left in between. Germline V lookup: CDR1 KGHSH, CDR2 LQKENI.

The chain couples TRBV6-5 to TRBJ2-7, with 9 bases identical to TRBD1. Germline V gene lookup returns CDR1 MNHEY and CDR2 SVGAGI. The CDR3 runs 14 residues. V lost 4 bases and J lost 3; bases outside the gene matches: 4. Written as DNA, the CDR3 is TGTGCCAGCAGTTTGACAGGGGGTCACTACGAGCAGTACTTC. Translating gives CASSLTGGHYEQYF.

The rearrangement uses TRBV15 and TRBJ1-5; unclear D gene. The CDR3 extends over 18 amino acids. The V gene's germline CDR1 is LNHNV and CDR2 YYDKDF (reference sequence). V gave up 1 base and J gave up 0 bases, with 16 bases separating them. CDR3 amino acids: CATSRVKSGRISNQPQHF. CDR3 DNA: TGTGCCACCAGCAGAGTAAAAAGTGGGCGGATTAGCAATCAGCCCCAGCATTTT.

V is TRBV30 and J is TRBJ2-5, with a weak D call TRBD2 (5 bases). CDR3 length equals 13 residues. CDR1 and CDR2 from the germline V gene are GTSNPN and SVGIG (reference sequence). V lost 2 bases, J lost 5 bases, and 12 bases lay in between. CDR3 DNA: TGTGCCTGGAGTATAGCGATCTCCGAGACCCAGTACTTC. The encoded protein is CAWSIAISETQYF. Supplemented by reference TRBV30 and TRBJ2-5, the full variable domain reads SQTIHQWPATLVQPVGSPLSLECTVEGTSNPNLYWYRQAAGRGLQLLFYSVGIGQISSEVPQNLSASRPQDRQFILSSKKLLLSDSGFYLCAWSIAISETQYFGPGTRLLVL.

This sequence joins TRBV5-4 and TRBJ2-7, with a possible D match to TRBD2 (5 bases). Trimming shortened V by 0 bases and J by 3 bases, and 7 bases separated the two germline ends. The CDR3 runs 13 residues. Germline V CDR1 and CDR2: SGHNT, YYREEE (reference sequence). The CDR3 loop is CASSLAGNYEQYF. CDR3 nucleotide sequence: TGTGCCAGCAGCTTGGCCGGGAACTACGAGCAGTACTTC.

This clone was seen once. The chain couples TRBV29-1 to TRBJ1-5; D remains ambiguous. CDR3 size: 13 residues. The V gene lost 3 bases and the J gene lost 1 base, with 7 bases spanning the gap. Looked up from germline, CDR1 is SQVTM and CDR2 is ANQGSEA. The DNA for the CDR3 is TGCAGCGTTGAGGTAGGGAGCAATCAGCCCCAGCATTTT. Protein: CSVEVGSNQPQHF.

This sequence joins TRBV7-2 and TRBJ1-5; D gene unclear. Germline V lookup: CDR1 SGHTA, CDR2 FQGNSA. This CDR3 region has 14 residues. The V and J ends lost 0 bases and 0 bases respectively, with 3 bases between them. CDR3 coding DNA: TGTGCCAGCAGCTTAGCAGATAGCAATCAGCCCCAGCATTTT. This sequence encodes CASSLADSNQPQHF.